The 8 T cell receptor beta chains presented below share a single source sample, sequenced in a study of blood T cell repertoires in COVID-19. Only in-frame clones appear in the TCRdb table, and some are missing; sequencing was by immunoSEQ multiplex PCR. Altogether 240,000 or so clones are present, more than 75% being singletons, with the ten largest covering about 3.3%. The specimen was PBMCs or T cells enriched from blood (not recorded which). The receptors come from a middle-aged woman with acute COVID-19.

CDR3 in DNA: TGTGCCAGCAGTGACGCGACTAGCGGACCTTACAATGAGCAGTTCTTC. Translating it yields CASSDATSGPYNEQFF. The chain carries TRBV6-4 and TRBJ2-1; 9 bases map to TRBD2. V trimming: 2 bases; J trimming: 4 bases; junction bases outside the gene matches: 6. The length of the CDR3 is 16 residues. The germline V gene has CDR1 MRHNA and CDR2 SNTAGT.

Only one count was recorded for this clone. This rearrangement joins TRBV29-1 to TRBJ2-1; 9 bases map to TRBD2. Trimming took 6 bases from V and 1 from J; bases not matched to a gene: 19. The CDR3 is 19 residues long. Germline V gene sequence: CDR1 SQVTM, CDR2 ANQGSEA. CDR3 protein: CSVQGRVGGLAGSYNEQFF. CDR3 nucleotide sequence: TGCAGCGTCCAAGGCAGGGTCGGTGGGCTAGCGGGATCCTACAATGAGCAGTTCTTC.

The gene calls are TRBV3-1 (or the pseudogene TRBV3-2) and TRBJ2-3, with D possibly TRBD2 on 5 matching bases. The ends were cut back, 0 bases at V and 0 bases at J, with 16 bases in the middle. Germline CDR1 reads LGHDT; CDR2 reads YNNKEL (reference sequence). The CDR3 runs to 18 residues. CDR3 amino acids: CASSQDGFTLDSTDTQYF. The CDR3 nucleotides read TGTGCCAGCAGCCAAGATGGGTTTACACTAGATAGCACAGATACGCAGTATTTT.

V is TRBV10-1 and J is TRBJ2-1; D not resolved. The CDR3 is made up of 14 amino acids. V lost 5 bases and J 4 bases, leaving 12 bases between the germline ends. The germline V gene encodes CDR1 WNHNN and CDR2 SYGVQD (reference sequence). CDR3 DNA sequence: TGCGCCAGCAGTCCCCAGATCGGGTACAATGAGCAGTTCTTC. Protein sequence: CASSPQIGYNEQFF.

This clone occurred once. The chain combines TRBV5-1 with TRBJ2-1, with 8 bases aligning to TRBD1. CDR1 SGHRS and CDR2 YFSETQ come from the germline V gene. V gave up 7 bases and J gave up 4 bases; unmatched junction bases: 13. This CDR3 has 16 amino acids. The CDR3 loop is CASRQSGQGPYNEQFF. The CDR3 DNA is TGCGCCAGCCGCCAAAGCGGACAGGGACCTTACAATGAGCAGTTCTTC.

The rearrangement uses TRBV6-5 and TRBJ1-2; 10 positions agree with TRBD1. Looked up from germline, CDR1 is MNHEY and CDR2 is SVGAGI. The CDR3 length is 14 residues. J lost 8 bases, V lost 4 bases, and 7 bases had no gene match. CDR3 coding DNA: TGTGCCAGCAGTTCATACGGGACAGGGGACGGCTACACCTTC. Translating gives CASSSYGTGDGYTF.

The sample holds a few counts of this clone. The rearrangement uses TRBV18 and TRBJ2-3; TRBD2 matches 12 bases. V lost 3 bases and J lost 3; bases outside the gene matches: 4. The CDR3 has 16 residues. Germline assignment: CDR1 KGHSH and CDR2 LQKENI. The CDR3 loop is CASSPRLAGETDTQYF. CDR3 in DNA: TGTGCCAGCTCACCCCGACTAGCGGGAGAGACAGATACGCAGTATTTT.

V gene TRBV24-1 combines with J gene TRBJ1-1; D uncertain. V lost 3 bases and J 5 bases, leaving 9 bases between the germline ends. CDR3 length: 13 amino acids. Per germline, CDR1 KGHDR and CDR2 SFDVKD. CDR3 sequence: CATSDAEGTEAFF. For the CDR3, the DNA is TGTGCCACCAGTGATGCTGAGGGAACTGAAGCTTTCTTT.